The TCR beta chain described here comes from a study of blood T cell repertoires in COVID-19. Study as a whole: COVID-19 samples, acute and convalescent, were from the United States, Italy and Spain. PBMCs, B-cell-depleted T cells, or T cells were the source of the cDNA or gDNA that made up the material.

This CDR3 has 19 amino acids. The V gene end was trimmed by 10 bases and the J gene end by 7 bases; junction bases not matched to a gene: 19. CDR1 and CDR2 (germline): KGHDR, SFDVKD. As processed by the authors: Nucleated cell number was recorded as an estimate derived from reference gene primer amplification. The assay was immunoSEQ multiplex PCR, and TCRdb's table has in-frame clones only and misses some. Clone size and V and J calls were adopted from that table, with D and trimming inferred from the DNA. The sample carries about 150,000 clones, around 87% recorded once. The chain recombines TRBV24-1 with TRBJ2-2, with TRBD2 identical over 14 bases. The source is a man aged 55 to 70 with COVID-19, enrolled during active disease. Sample: peripheral blood. The CDR3 sequence is CATRGSIGTSGSGGGELFF. Here the CDR3 DNA reads TGTGCCACAAGGGGGTCTATCGGGACTAGCGGGAGCGGAGGCGGGGAGCTGTTTTTT.